This entry lists 3 T cell receptor beta chains sequenced from one sample in a study of regulatory T cells in long-lasting Graves disease. Relying on iRepertoire HTBI primers and Arm-PCR of CDR3 regions, the team built TCR beta libraries. MiXCR, applied by TCRdb to the multiplex PCR reads, yields one record per CDR3 protein. The sample carries roughly 410,000 distinct CDR3 sequences, approximately 16% recorded once. The time point was: newly diagnosed GD, antithyroid drugs for less than 3 months. PBMC RNA was the source of the TCR library. These records were also assigned to another study, of T cells in Graves' hyperthyroidism and ophthalmopathy.

This specimen consisted of peripheral blood mononuclear cells (PBMCs), obtained at new diagnosis, from a patient treated with antithyroid drugs. These receptor sequences come from a woman aged 40 to 50 with Graves disease.

This clonotype occurred many times. This sequence joins TRBV30 and TRBJ1-1; the D gene is possibly TRBD1 (5 bases). Deletions cut 4 bases from V and 1 base from J, with 13 bases between. This CDR3 contains 14 residues. In germline, CDR1 is GTSNPN, CDR2 SVGIG (reference sequence). DNA for the CDR3: TGTGCCTGGACCCCCTGGGGGGGGAACACTGAAGCTTTCTTT. It is translated as CAWTPWGGNTEAFF. The complete variable domain, with remaining parts taken from reference TRBV30 and TRBJ1-1, reads SQTIHQWPATLVQPVGSPLSLECTVEGTSNPNLYWYRQAAGRGLQLLFYSVGIGQISSEVPQNLSASRPQDRQFILSSKKLLLSDSGFYLCAWTPWGGNTEAFFGQGTRLTVV.

This clonotype was detected many times. This sequence joins TRBV19 and TRBJ2-1, with 7 positions matching TRBD2. This CDR3 contains 16 residues. CDR1 LNHDA and CDR2 SQIVND come from the germline V gene (reference sequence). V lost 8 bases to trimming and J lost 5 bases; unmatched junction nucleotides: 15. The CDR3 protein is CASGGGRDSFNNEQFF. CDR3 DNA: TGTGCCAGTGGTGGGGGGAGGGACTCATTTAACAATGAGCAGTTCTTC.

There are a few counts of this clonotype. This clone may be a read error of a much larger clone one base away. The chain is built from TRBV12-3 or TRBV12-4 and TRBJ2-3; D might be TRBD1 (5 bases). Near its end, the DNA agrees better with TRBJ1-5, so the J call may be wrong. The CDR3 has 15 amino acids. The CDR3 nucleotides are TGTGCCAGCAGTTCACCCGGGGGAAGTGAGGATACGCAGCATTTT. This encodes CASSSPGGSEDTQHF.